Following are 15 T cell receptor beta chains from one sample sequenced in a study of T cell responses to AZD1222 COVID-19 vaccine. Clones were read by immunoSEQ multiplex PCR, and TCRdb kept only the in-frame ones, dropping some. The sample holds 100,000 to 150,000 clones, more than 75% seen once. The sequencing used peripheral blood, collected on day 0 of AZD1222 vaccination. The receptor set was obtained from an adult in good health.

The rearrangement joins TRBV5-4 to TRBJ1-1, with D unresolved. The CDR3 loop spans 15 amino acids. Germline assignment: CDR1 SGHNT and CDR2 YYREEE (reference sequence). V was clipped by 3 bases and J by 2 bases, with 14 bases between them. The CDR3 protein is CASSSPQTPNTEAFF. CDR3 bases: TGTGCCAGCAGCTCCCCCCAGACACCAAACACTGAAGCTTTCTTT.

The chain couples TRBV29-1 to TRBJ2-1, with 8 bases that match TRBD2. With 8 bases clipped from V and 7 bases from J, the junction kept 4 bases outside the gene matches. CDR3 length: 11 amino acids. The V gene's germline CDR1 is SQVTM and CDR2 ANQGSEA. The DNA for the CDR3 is TGCAGCTCCCGCGGGGGGAATGAGCAGTTCTTC. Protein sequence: CSSRGGNEQFF.

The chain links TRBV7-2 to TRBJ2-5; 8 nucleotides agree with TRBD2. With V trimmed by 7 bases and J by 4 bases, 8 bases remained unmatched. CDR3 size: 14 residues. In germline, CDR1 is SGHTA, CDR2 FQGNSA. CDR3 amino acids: CASTNRGGRETQYF. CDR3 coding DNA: TGTGCCAGCACGAATCGGGGGGGTCGAGAGACCCAGTACTTC.

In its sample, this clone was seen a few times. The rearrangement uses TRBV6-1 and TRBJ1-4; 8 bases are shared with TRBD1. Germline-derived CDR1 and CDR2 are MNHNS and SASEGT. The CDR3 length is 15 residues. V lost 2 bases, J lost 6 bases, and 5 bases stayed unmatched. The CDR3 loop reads CASSENRGYYEKLFF. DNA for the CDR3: TGTGCCAGCAGTGAAAACAGGGGGTATTATGAAAAACTGTTTTTT.

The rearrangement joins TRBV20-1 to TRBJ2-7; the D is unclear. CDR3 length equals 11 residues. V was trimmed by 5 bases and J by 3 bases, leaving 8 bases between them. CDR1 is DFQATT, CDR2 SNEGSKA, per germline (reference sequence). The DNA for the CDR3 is TGCAGTGCTCAAGGCGGCTACGAGCAGTACTTC. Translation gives CSAQGGYEQYF.

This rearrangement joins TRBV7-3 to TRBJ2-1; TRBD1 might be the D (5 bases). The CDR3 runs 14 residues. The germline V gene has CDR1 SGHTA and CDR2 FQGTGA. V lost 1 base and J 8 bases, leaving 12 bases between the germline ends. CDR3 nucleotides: TGTGCCAGCAGCTTAAGGGGCGTCGGGCATGAGCAGTTCTTC. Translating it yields CASSLRGVGHEQFF.

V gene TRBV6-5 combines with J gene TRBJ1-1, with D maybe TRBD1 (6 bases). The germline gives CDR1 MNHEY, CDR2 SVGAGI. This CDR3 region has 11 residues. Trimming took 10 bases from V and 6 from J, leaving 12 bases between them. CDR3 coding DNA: TGTGCCACCAGCAGGGGATCTGAAGCTTTCTTT. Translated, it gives CATSRGSEAFF.

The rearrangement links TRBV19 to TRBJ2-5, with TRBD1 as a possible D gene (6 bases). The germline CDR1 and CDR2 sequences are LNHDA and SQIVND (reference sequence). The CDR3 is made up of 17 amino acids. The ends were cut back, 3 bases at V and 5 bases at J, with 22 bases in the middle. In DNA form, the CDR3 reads TGTGCCAGTAGTATTTCGAAGGGGACCGCTACAGGGGAGACCCAGTACTTC. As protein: CASSISKGTATGETQYF.

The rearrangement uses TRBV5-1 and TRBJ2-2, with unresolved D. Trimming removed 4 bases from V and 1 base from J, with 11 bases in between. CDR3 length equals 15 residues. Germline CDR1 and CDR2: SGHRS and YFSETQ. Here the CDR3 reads CASSRALGNTGELFF. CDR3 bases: TGCGCCAGCAGCAGGGCCCTGGGGAACACCGGGGAGCTGTTTTTT.

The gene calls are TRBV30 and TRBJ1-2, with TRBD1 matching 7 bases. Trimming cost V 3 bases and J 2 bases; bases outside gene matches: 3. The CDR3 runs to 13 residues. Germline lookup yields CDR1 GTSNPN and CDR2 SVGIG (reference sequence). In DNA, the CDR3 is TGTGCCTGGAGGGACAGGACAAACTATGGCTACACCTTC. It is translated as CAWRDRTNYGYTF.

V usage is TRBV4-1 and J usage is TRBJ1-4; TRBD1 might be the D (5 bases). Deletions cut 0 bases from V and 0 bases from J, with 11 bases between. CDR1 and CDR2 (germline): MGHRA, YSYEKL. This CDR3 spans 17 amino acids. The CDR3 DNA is TGCGCCAGCAGCCAAGATCCCGCAGGGCCAACTAATGAAAAACTGTTTTTT. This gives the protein CASSQDPAGPTNEKLFF.

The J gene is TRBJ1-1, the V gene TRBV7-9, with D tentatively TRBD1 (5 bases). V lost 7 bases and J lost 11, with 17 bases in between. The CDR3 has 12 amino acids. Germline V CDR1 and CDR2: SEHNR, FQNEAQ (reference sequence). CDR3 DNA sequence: TGTGCCAGCACCCGTACAGTAGGGGAGGCTTTCTTT. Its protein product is CASTRTVGEAFF.

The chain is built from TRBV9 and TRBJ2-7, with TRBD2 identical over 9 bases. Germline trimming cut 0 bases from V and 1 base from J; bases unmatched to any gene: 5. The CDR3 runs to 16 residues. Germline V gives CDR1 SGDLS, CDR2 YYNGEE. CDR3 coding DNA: TGTGCCAGCAGCGTAGCTGAGCGGGGGGCATCCTACGAGCAGTACTTC. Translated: CASSVAERGASYEQYF.

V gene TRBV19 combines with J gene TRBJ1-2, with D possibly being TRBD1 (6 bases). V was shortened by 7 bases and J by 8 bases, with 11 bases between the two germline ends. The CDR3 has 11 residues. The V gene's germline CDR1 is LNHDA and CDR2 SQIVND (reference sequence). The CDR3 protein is CASMGGRGYTF. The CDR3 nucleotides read TGTGCCAGTATGGGGGGCCGAGGCTACACCTTC. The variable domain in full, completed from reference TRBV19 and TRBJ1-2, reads DGGITQSPKYLFRKEGQNVTLSCEQNLNHDAMYWYRQDPGQGLRLIYYSQIVNDFQKGDIAEGYSVSREKKESFPLTVTSAQKNPTAFYLCASMGGRGYTFGSGTRLTVV.

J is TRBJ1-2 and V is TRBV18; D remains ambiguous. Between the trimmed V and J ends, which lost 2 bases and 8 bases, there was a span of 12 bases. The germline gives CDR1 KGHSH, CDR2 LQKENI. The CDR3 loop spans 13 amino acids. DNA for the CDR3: TGTGCCAGCTCACCATGGGGTCCCCAGGGCTACACCTTC. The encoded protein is CASSPWGPQGYTF.